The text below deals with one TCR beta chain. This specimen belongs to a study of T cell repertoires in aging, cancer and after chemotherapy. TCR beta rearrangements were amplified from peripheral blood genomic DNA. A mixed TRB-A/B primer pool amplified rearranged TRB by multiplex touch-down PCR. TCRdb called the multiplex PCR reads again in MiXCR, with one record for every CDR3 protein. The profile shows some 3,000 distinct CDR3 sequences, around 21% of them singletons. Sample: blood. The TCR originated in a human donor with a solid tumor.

CDR3 protein: CASSLSVLQRTEAFF. CDR3 coding DNA: TGTGCCAGCAGCTTGAGTGTTTTGCAGAGGACTGAAGCTTTCTTT. The chain uses TRBV11-2 and TRBJ1-1, with D unclear. Between the trimmed V and J ends, which lost 3 bases and 5 bases, there was a span of 16 bases. CDR3 length: 15 residues. Germline V lookup: CDR1 SGHAT, CDR2 FQNNGV. The full variable domain, completed using reference TRBV11-2 and TRBJ1-1, is EAGVAQSPRYKIIEKRQSVAFWCNPISGHATLYWYQQILGQGPKLLIQFQNNGVVDDSQLPKDRFSAERLKGVDSTLKIQPAKLEDSAVYLCASSLSVLQRTEAFFGQGTRLTVV.